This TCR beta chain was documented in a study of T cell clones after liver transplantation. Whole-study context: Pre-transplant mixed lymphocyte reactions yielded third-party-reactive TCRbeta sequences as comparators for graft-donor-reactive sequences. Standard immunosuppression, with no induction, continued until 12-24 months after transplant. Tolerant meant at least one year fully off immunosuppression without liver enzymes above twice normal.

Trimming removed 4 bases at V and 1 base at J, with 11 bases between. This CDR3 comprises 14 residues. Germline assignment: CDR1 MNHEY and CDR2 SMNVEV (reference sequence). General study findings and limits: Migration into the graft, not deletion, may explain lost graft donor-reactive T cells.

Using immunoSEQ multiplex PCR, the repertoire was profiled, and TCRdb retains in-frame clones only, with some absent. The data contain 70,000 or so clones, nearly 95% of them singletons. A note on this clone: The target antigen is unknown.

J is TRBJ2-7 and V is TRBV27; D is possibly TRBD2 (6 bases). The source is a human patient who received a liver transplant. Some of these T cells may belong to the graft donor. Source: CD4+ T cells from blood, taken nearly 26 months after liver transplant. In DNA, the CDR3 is TGTGCCAGCAGTTATAGCGGTACTTCCTACGAGCAGTACTTC. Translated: CASSYSGTSYEQYF.